The T cell receptor beta chain described here comes from a study of response to subunit inactivated influenza vaccine (dated by TCRdb to 2016 to 2019). Turning to the overall study: Deep quantitative profiling of the T cell receptor repertoire was used in the study to follow responses to a trivalent subunit inactivated influenza vaccine. Results and caveats for the whole study, not just this receptor: The authors proposed that each seasonal influenza vaccination may bring in only a limited number of new T cells.

In its sample, this clonotype was seen many times. It lacks a known antigen. No much larger clonotype is one base removed from it; base qualities were not supplied. The method behind the library was RT-PCR. Sequencing relied on an Illumina HiSeq 2500. The public reads were run again by TCRdb, first through fastp at Q25 and then through MiXCR, and only productive beta chains were kept. Entries are consolidated by CDR3 protein sequence, retaining the most common genes and DNA. This sample holds about 540,000 distinct CDR3 sequences; under 25% were observed only once. The ten largest clones take up 2.5% to 3% of the sample. Relative to germline, V is missing 7 bases and J is missing 6 bases, with 4 bases of the junction outside any gene match. The CDR3 covers 11 residues, taking in both the cysteine and the phenylalanine. This entry keeps only the CDR3 DNA: 33 bases, framed from base 1. The germline V gene gives CDR1 as SQVTM and CDR2 as ANQGSEA.

These records were also assigned to another study, of T cells expressing NK-cell markers. From that second study: TCR beta cDNA libraries were made by 5'RACE template switching that added a universal primer site and unique molecular identifiers. In sorted CD3+CD56+NKG2C+, CD3+CD56+NKG2C- and CD3+CD56-NKG2C+ T-cell subsets from eight donors, TCR beta-chain repertoires were profiled. Among the eight sequenced donors, only one was HCMV-seronegative, while the other seven were HCMV-seropositive. To restrict sorting to alphabetaTCR-expressing T cells, an anti-gammadeltaTCR antibody was added in several experiments. In about six donors, the dominant CD3+CD56+NKG2C+ clonotypes were found to rank among the top 10 CD8+ clonotypes and to make up 1.0-7.0% of CD8+ T cells. Those dominant clonotypes were again the most abundant among CD3+CD56-NKG2C+ cells in a handful of donors, at about 28.3-60.1%. Whether the expanded NKG2C-expressing T cell clones were specific for HCMV antigens was left unclear. The study sequenced eight donors, all healthy volunteers chosen at random: three men and five women. To determine HCMV serostatus, a commercial ELISA kit was used to detect HCMV-specific IgG in serum. Peripheral blood mononuclear cells were isolated from blood by Ficoll density gradient centrifugation. CD4+ and CD8+ T cells were isolated from PBMC by magnetic immunoseparation with Miltenyi isolation kits. Synthesis of cDNA was primed from the TCR beta constant segment and was followed by two consecutive PCR amplification steps. The libraries were sequenced on Illumina HiSeq 2000/2500, MiSeq or NextSeq, producing 2 x 150 bp reads. MIGEC was used to demultiplex reads and group reads by UMI, and MiTCR was used to assemble and quantify clonotypes. To exclude erroneous sequences, any TCR cDNA sequence not supported by at least two reads was discarded. The tcR package was used for downstream repertoire analysis, with clonotypes matched between fractions based on CDR3 nucleotide sequence plus V segment. Antigen specificity was annotated against VDJdb with VDJmatch, allowing one amino acid substitution in CDR3.

The sequence is built from TRBV29-1 and TRBJ1-1, with 8 middle bases fitting TRBD1. Sequenced material: CD4+ T cells sorted from PBMCs, taken roughly 12 days after vaccination. The origin of this receptor is a man in his forties or fifties who received an inactivated influenza vaccine. Donor details come from another sample of the same person, matched by shared clones. The CDR3 here reads CSGQGRAEAFF. The bases read TGCAGCGGACAGGGGAGAGCTGAAGCTTTCTTT.